A single count supports the clone carrying this T cell receptor (beta chain). The antigen is not known. The data stem from a study of T cells in tuberculosis. Background on the study: The T cells targeted glucose monomycolate, a mycobacterial lipid, via CD1B. A South African cohort included IGRA-negative adolescents, latently infected IGRA-positive adolescents and adults with active tuberculosis.

Assay: immunoSEQ multiplex PCR; the TCRdb copy retains only in-frame clones and omits some. The sample has roughly 34,000 clones; just under 97% are singletons. With 2 bases removed from V and 4 bases from J, the gap between germline ends came to 6 bases. The CDR3 runs 12 residues. Germline CDR1 reads SGHTS; CDR2 reads YDEGEE. Study results and limitations: Smaller distances to GMM-specific TCRs suggested their expansion in active tuberculosis.

The V gene is TRBV5-8, the J gene TRBJ1-2; no clear D gene. Specimen: PBMCs. This TCR was recovered from a donor aged 10 to 29 with latent tuberculosis or without tuberculosis infection. Here the CDR3 DNA reads TGTGCCAGCAGCTTTATTAGCTATGGCTACACCTTC. Protein product: CASSFISYGYTF.